Given below is one T cell receptor (beta chain) in context. Its specificity is unknown. This sample stems from a study of T cell responses to AZD1222 COVID-19 vaccine. Study details: Second doses at about 4 or about 12 weeks were pooled.

Method: immunoSEQ multiplex PCR; TCRdb's copy keeps in-frame clones and lacks some. Of roughly 110,000 clones listed, roughly 87% are singletons. The CDR3 consists of 14 residues. The germline V gene has CDR1 LGHNT and CDR2 FRNRAP. Germline trimming cut 4 bases from V and 7 bases from J; bases unmatched to any gene: 4. General study findings and limits: The peak T cell response came first, and repertoires were sampled only after it. Donors were chiefly white British, with a greater number of females, and clonal diversity was perhaps underestimated. Following two doses of AZD1222, Spike-specific TCR breadth and depth rose.

The chain uses TRBV12-5 and TRBJ1-3; TRBD1 matches 10 bases. This receptor was taken from an adult in good health. The sequences come from peripheral blood, collected on day 0 of AZD1222 vaccination. The CDR3, as DNA: TGTGCTAGTGGTTCGGGACAGGGGAGCAACACCATATATTTT. It encodes CASGSGQGSNTIYF. The variable domain in full, completed from reference TRBV12-5 and TRBJ1-3, reads DARVTQTPRHKVTEMGQEVTMRCQPILGHNTVFWYRQTMMQGLELLAYFRNRAPLDDSGMPKDRFSAEMPDATLATLKIQPSEPRDSAVYFCASGSGQGSNTIYFGEGSWLTVV.